These 32 T cell receptor beta chains were sequenced from one sample in a study of early T cells in non-severe SARS-CoV-2 infection. TCRdb re-analysed the 5' RACE reads in MiXCR, keeping a single row per CDR3 protein. This sample carries fewer than 55,000 distinct CDR3 sequences, 9.1% of them seen once, and the ten largest clones take around 4%. The sample was whole blood. These receptor sequences come from an adult who was a healthcare worker with PCR-confirmed SARS-CoV-2 infection or an uninfected control (not recorded which).

This clonotype was counted ten times or more. This rearrangement joins TRBV7-2 to TRBJ2-3, with D perhaps matching TRBD1 or TRBD2 (5 bases each). This CDR3 has 14 residues. Germline CDR1 SGHTA, CDR2 FQGNSA. Trimming stripped 3 bases from V and 7 bases from J, with 14 bases between. The CDR3, as DNA: TGTGCCAGCAGCTTTGGGGGTCCACGTAATACGCAGTATTTT. It yields the protein CASSFGGPRNTQYF.

This clonotype was detected ten times or more. The rearrangement links TRBV29-1 to TRBJ2-7, with a weak D call TRBD1 (6 bases). In germline, CDR1 is SQVTM, CDR2 ANQGSEA. The V gene lost 5 bases and the J gene lost 7 bases, with 18 bases spanning the gap. The CDR3 has 13 residues. CDR3 in amino acids: CSVTSGPTGEQYF. The CDR3 DNA sequence: TGCAGCGTTACCTCGGGCCCAACAGGGGAGCAGTACTTC.

This clonotype was seen ten or more times. The chain links TRBV19 to TRBJ1-2; TRBD1 matches 7 bases. This CDR3 comprises 12 residues. Germline V gene data show CDR1 as LNHDA and CDR2 as SQIVND (reference sequence). The J segment lost 13 bases and the V segment lost 6 bases, leaving 11 bases of the junction unmatched. The CDR3 nucleotides are TGTGCCAGTAGCCCGTTACAGGGGTCGAGCACCTTC. This encodes CASSPLQGSSTF.

CDR3 region: CASSLGLAGGTYEQYF. As DNA, the CDR3 is TGCGCCAGCAGCCTCGGACTAGCGGGAGGTACCTACGAGCAGTACTTC. The rearrangement links TRBV4-1 to TRBJ2-7; 14 bases align to TRBD2. The CDR3 extends over 16 amino acids. With V trimmed by 4 bases and J by 2 bases, 4 bases remained unmatched. Germline V gene sequence: CDR1 MGHRA, CDR2 YSYEKL.

The chain combines TRBV27 with TRBJ1-4, with D possibly being TRBD1 (5 bases). V dropped 6 bases and J dropped 8 bases, with 16 bases sitting between them. Germline V gene lookup returns CDR1 MNHEY and CDR2 SMNVEV (reference sequence). The CDR3 contains 14 residues. CDR3 DNA sequence: TGTGCCAGCAGAAAACAGGAGGTCGGGGAAAAACTGTTTTTT. Its translation is CASRKQEVGEKLFF.

Turning to this clonotype: A much bigger clone sits one base away, suggesting this may be a read error. The chain combines TRBV5-4 with TRBJ1-1, with D perhaps matching TRBD1 (5 bases). CDR3 length: 15 residues. In germline, CDR1 is SGHNT, CDR2 YYREEE (reference sequence). V was shortened by 2 bases and J by 9 bases, with 20 bases between the two germline ends. In DNA form, the CDR3 reads TGTGCCAGCAGCTTTTTTGGGGGTTCCCGGCAGAAAGCTTTCTTT. Its protein is CASSFFGGSRQKAFF.

This clonotype was recorded a few times. V and J are TRBV5-8 and TRBJ1-4; D unclear. Germline lookup yields CDR1 SGHTS and CDR2 YDEGEE. With 0 bases removed from V and 0 bases from J, the gap between germline ends came to 9 bases. This CDR3 has 16 amino acids. The CDR3 spells CASSLGASATNEKLFF. CDR3 coding DNA: TGTGCCAGCAGCTTGGGGGCCTCCGCAACTAATGAAAAACTGTTTTTT.

This clonotype was counted ten times or more. The chain couples TRBV29-1 to TRBJ2-3, with D possibly being TRBD2 (5 bases). The germline gives CDR1 SQVTM, CDR2 ANQGSEA. The CDR3 runs 14 residues. The V and J ends lost 4 bases and 0 bases respectively, with 11 bases between them. The DNA for the CDR3 is TGCAGCGTTGCCGACTATTCTAGCACAGATACGCAGTATTTT. Translating it yields CSVADYSSTDTQYF.

The chain is built from TRBV6-5 and TRBJ2-2; 7 bases are shared with TRBD1. The CDR3 has 16 amino acids. After removal of 6 bases from V and 4 bases from J, the junction contained 11 bases not matched to a gene. Germline CDR1 MNHEY, CDR2 SVGAGI. CDR3 sequence reads: CASSPPGTDITGELFF. CDR3 sequence (DNA): TGTGCCAGCAGCCCACCTGGGACAGATATCACCGGGGAGCTGTTTTTT.

This clonotype was detected ten times or more. The DNA is left out, because the CDR3 cannot be placed on it with certainty; the CDR3 is given as TCRdb lists it. The rearrangement uses TRBV3-1 and TRBJ2-2; whether TRBD2, the table's D call, matches the DNA was not checked. Germline V gene data show CDR1 as LGHDT and CDR2 as YNNKEL (reference sequence). The CDR3 is 17 residues long, counting both termini. The CDR3 loop is CASSPQLAGVGGELFFF.

This clonotype was counted only a few times. The gene calls are TRBV29-1 and TRBJ1-2; the D gene is possibly TRBD1 (5 bases). Germline CDR1 SQVTM, CDR2 ANQGSEA. This CDR3 contains 11 residues. The DNA for the CDR3 is TGCAGTACAAAGACAGCATATGGCTACACCTTC. Amino acid sequence: CSTKTAYGYTF. The entire variable domain, with the rest obtained from reference TRBV29-1 and TRBJ1-2, is as follows: SAVISQKPSRDICQRGTSLTIQCQVDSQVTMMFWYRQQPGQSLTLIATANQGSEATYESGFVIDKFPISRPNLTFSTLTVSNMSPEDSSIYLCSTKTAYGYTFGSGTRLTVV.

This clonotype has just a few counts. No conserved phenylalanine or tryptophan ends this CDR3, so it is likely a read error. It is unclear where the CDR3 begins or ends on the DNA, so no DNA is shown, and the CDR3 is as TCRdb lists it. V and J are TRBV19 and TRBJ1-2. Looked up from germline, CDR1 is LNHDA and CDR2 is SQIVND (reference sequence). The CDR3 contains 10 residues when both ends are counted. CDR3 loop: CASGEPVAEL.

This clonotype was seen at least ten times. The chain employs TRBV5-1 and TRBJ2-7; the match to TRBD1 covers 10 bases. The J segment lost 5 bases and the V segment lost 0 bases, leaving 8 bases of the junction unmatched. This CDR3 is built from 16 residues. From germline, CDR1 is SGHRS and CDR2 YFSETQ. CDR3 in amino acids: CASSLGPGTGDDEQYF. The CDR3 DNA reads as TGCGCCAGCAGCTTGGGGCCCGGGACAGGGGATGACGAGCAGTACTTC.

At least ten counts were recorded for this clonotype. The chain links TRBV7-2 to TRBJ2-1, with D perhaps matching TRBD2 (5 bases). CDR3 length: 12 residues. CDR1 is SGHTA and CDR2 is FQGNSA in the germline V gene. The V end lost 4 bases, the J end lost 8 bases, and 9 bases lay between the germline ends. CDR3: CASSWLGDEQFF. The CDR3 DNA reads as TGTGCCAGCAGCTGGCTCGGGGATGAGCAGTTCTTC. Full variable domain (outside the CDR3, taken from reference TRBV7-2 and TRBJ2-1): GAGVSQSPSNKVTEKGKDVELRCDPISGHTALYWYRQSLGQGLEFLIYFQGNSAPDKSGLPSDRFSAERTGGSVSTLTIQRTQQEDSAVYLCASSWLGDEQFFGPGTRLTVL.

This clonotype has ten or more counts. This chain links TRBV18 with TRBJ2-1; the D gene could be TRBD1 or TRBD2 (7 bases each). V lost 0 bases to trimming and J lost 3 bases, with 12 bases between them. The CDR3 runs to 16 residues. Germline V gene lookup returns CDR1 KGHSH and CDR2 LQKENI. The CDR3 region has the DNA TGTGCCAGCTCACCACCCCAGGGGGGGGGCTACAATGAGCAGTTCTTC. Its protein product is CASSPPQGGGYNEQFF.

This clonotype was recorded once. A read error may produce the germline difference seen at one junction end. J is TRBJ2-5 and V is TRBV7-2, with a weak D call TRBD2 (5 bases). This CDR3 has 13 residues. Germline V lookup: CDR1 SGHTA, CDR2 FQGNSA. In nucleotides, the CDR3 is TGTCCCAGCAGCTTAGCGCTAAGAGAGACCCAGTACTTC. Protein product: CPSSLALRETQYF.

Many counts were recorded for this clonotype. The rearrangement joins TRBV13 to TRBJ2-5, with D possibly matching TRBD2 (5 bases). Germline CDR1 PRHDT, CDR2 FYEKMQ (reference sequence). The CDR3 is 14 residues long. V was pared by 4 bases and J by 1 base, with 10 bases between. The CDR3 sequence is CASSSDTSQETQYF. Written as DNA, the CDR3 is TGTGCCAGCAGCTCCGATACTAGCCAAGAGACCCAGTACTTC. The variable domain in full, with the rest retrieved from reference TRBV13 and TRBJ2-5, is AAGVIQSPRHLIKEKRETATLKCYPIPRHDTVYWYQQGPGQDPQFLISFYEKMQSDKGSIPDRFSAQQFSDYHSELNMSSLELGDSALYFCASSSDTSQETQYFGPGTRLLVL.

This clonotype occurred many times. The CDR3 bases are TGCGCCAGCAGCTTGGATGGGGTGAGGACTGAAGCTTTCTTT. It specifies CASSLDGVRTEAFF. The chain employs TRBV5-1 and TRBJ1-1; D unresolved. The germline V and J ends were trimmed by 0 bases and 5 bases, with 11 bases remaining between them. This CDR3 has 14 amino acids. In germline, CDR1 is SGHRS, CDR2 YFSETQ.

The sample holds many counts of this clonotype. The V gene is TRBV30, the J gene TRBJ1-1; D unresolved. V lost 1 base, J lost 2 bases, and 5 bases lay in between. Germline-derived CDR1 and CDR2 are GTSNPN and SVGIG (reference sequence). CDR3 length: 12 amino acids. DNA for the CDR3: TGTGCCTGGAGTGCACCAAACACTGAAGCTTTCTTT. This codes for CAWSAPNTEAFF.

This clonotype has a handful of counts. The V call is TRBV3-1, the J call TRBJ1-4; the D is unclear. Germline-derived CDR1 and CDR2 are LGHDT and YNNKEL (reference sequence). This CDR3 spans 11 amino acids. V was cut by 1 base and J by 14 bases, with 8 bases left in between. The CDR3 DNA follows: TGTGCCAGCAGCCAAGGGTCGGCGCTGTTTTTT. It codes for CASSQGSALFF. Based on the CDR3 plus reference TRBV3-1 and TRBJ1-4, the full variable domain is DTAVSQTPKYLVTQMGNDKSIKCEQNLGHDTMYWYKQDSKKFLKIMFSYNNKELIINETVPNRFSPKSPDKAHLNLHINSLELGDSAVYFCASSQGSALFFGSGTQLSVL.

This clonotype showed up just once. A much larger clone lies a single base off, so this may be a read error. The chain joins TRBV5-1 to TRBJ1-4; D might be TRBD1 (6 bases). The CDR3 consists of 15 residues. CDR1 is SGHRS, CDR2 YFSETQ, per germline. V was clipped by 7 bases and J by 2 bases, with 15 bases between them. The CDR3 loop reads CASCGGPGTNEKLFF. Written as DNA, the CDR3 is TGCGCCAGCTGTGGGGGGCCCGGGACTAATGAAAAACTGTTTTTT.

This chain links TRBV5-1 with TRBJ2-3, with D unresolved. Germline V CDR1 and CDR2: SGHRS, YFSETQ. The CDR3 extends over 14 amino acids. V was pared by 5 bases and J by 2 bases, with 12 bases between. The CDR3 sequence is CASREATNTDTQYF. The CDR3 DNA sequence: TGCGCCAGCAGAGAAGCTACAAACACAGATACGCAGTATTTT.

This clonotype was observed at least ten times. The rearrangement links TRBV29-1 to TRBJ2-1, with D maybe TRBD2 (5 bases). Trimming shortened V by 7 bases and J by 0 bases, and 16 bases separated the two germline ends. The CDR3 is 15 residues long. CDR1 and CDR2 (germline): SQVTM, ANQGSEA. CDR3 region: CSAEGGRSSYNEQFF. The CDR3 nucleotides read TGCAGCGCCGAAGGAGGAAGGAGCTCCTACAATGAGCAGTTCTTC.

This clonotype has ten or more counts. The V gene is TRBV20-1, the J gene TRBJ2-2, with 7 bases identical to TRBD1. V gave up 5 bases and J gave up 4 bases; unmatched junction bases: 7. Germline CDR1 reads DFQATT; CDR2 reads SNEGSKA (reference sequence). CDR3 length equals 14 residues. The CDR3, as DNA: TGCAGTGCTCCCGACAGGGTCAGCACCGGGGAGCTGTTTTTT. The encoded protein is CSAPDRVSTGELFF.

This clonotype was picked up many times. The chain joins TRBV10-3 to TRBJ2-1; 8 bases fit TRBD1. CDR1 is ENHRY and CDR2 is SYGVKD in the germline V gene. The junction had 7 bases not matched to a gene; V was cut back by 2 bases and J by 7 bases. The CDR3 spans 15 residues. The DNA for the CDR3 is TGTGCCATCAGTGAGAGGGACAGGCCCACGAATGAGCAGTTCTTC. Amino acid sequence: CAISERDRPTNEQFF.

This clonotype appeared many times. The J gene is TRBJ2-7, the V gene TRBV11-2; TRBD2 agrees at 11 bases. The germline gives CDR1 SGHAT, CDR2 FQNNGV. V was clipped by 1 base and J by 2 bases; unmatched bases: 7. The CDR3 loop spans 17 amino acids. The CDR3 is CASSLASGGPIAYEQYF. In nucleotides, the CDR3 is TGTGCCAGCAGCTTAGCTAGCGGGGGGCCGATCGCCTACGAGCAGTACTTC.

This clonotype occurred many times. The rearrangement links TRBV20-1 to TRBJ2-1; D tentatively reads TRBD1 or TRBD2 (5 bases each). The CDR3 spans 13 residues. Germline V gives CDR1 DFQATT, CDR2 SNEGSKA (reference sequence). The germline V and J ends were trimmed by 5 bases and 5 bases, with 13 bases remaining between them. CDR3 DNA sequence: TGCAGTGCTCCTCGAGGGGTCAACAATGAGCAGTTCTTC. Translated: CSAPRGVNNEQFF.

This clonotype was seen many times. The chain couples TRBV20-1 to TRBJ2-3; D is unresolved. The CDR3 has 13 amino acids. Trimming stripped 1 base from V and 2 bases from J, with 7 bases between. In germline, CDR1 is DFQATT, CDR2 SNEGSKA (reference sequence). The CDR3 DNA reads as TGCAGTGCTAGAGTACAGCCCACAGATACGCAGTATTTT. It yields the protein CSARVQPTDTQYF.

In this sample, this clonotype turned up many times. V and J are TRBV5-1 and TRBJ2-3; D is possibly TRBD1 or TRBD2 (5 bases each). Germline lookup yields CDR1 SGHRS and CDR2 YFSETQ. The V end was cut by 4 bases, the J end by 2 bases, with 11 bases between. This CDR3 is 14 amino acids long. This chain's CDR3 is CASSLGDATDTQYF. As DNA, the CDR3 is TGCGCCAGCAGCCTGGGGGACGCCACAGATACGCAGTATTTT.

This clonotype was counted many times. The rearrangement links TRBV19 to TRBJ1-2, with D perhaps TRBD1 (5 bases). V lost 4 bases and J lost 2, with 8 bases in between. The CDR3 runs to 13 residues. The germline CDR1 and CDR2 sequences are LNHDA and SQIVND (reference sequence). CDR3 residues: CASSTGGNYGYTF. The DNA for the CDR3 is TGTGCCAGTAGTACCGGGGGGAACTATGGCTACACCTTC.

This clonotype was recorded at least ten times. The chain couples TRBV27 to TRBJ2-7; 13 bases map to TRBD2. Germline CDR1 MNHEY, CDR2 SMNVEV (reference sequence). This CDR3 region has 15 residues. V gave up 2 bases and J gave up 11 bases; unmatched junction bases: 9. The DNA of the CDR3 is TGTGCCAGCAGTTTAACTAGCGGGAGGGCCACGCGGGAGTACTTC. It is translated as CASSLTSGRATREYF.

This clonotype was recorded at least ten times. The chain has TRBV4-1 and TRBJ2-2; 10 positions agree with TRBD1. The CDR3 runs to 16 residues. Germline trimming cut 4 bases from V and 4 bases from J; bases unmatched to any gene: 6. Germline CDR1 MGHRA, CDR2 YSYEKL. CDR3 sequence reads: CASSPAGTGVTGELFF. CDR3 DNA: TGCGCCAGCAGCCCTGCCGGGACAGGGGTCACCGGGGAGCTGTTTTTT.